The 10 T cell receptor beta chains reported below all come from one sample, sequenced in a study of HIV-infected patients and healthy controls. Alpha and beta constant-region primers primed reverse transcription of approximately 0.55 ug RNA. Separate chain-specific third strand synthesis with multiplexing indices produced the alpha and beta libraries. TCRdb re-called the 5' RACE reads through MiXCR, storing one row per CDR3 protein. The sample has a few thousand distinct CDR3 sequences, roughly 8.5% seen once; the top ten hold about 17%. Follow-up blood was drawn about 14 weeks, roughly three months, after antiretroviral therapy began. All unsorted peripheral T cells were captured because whole blood was used without fractionation. Sequencing was performed on blood, taken during antiretroviral therapy. The receptors shown here come from an adult with HIV infection.

Concerning this clonotype: A much more abundant neighbour one base away suggests this may be a read error. This chain connects TRBV3-1 to TRBJ2-7; D might be TRBD2 (5 bases). Per the germline V gene, CDR1 is LGHDT and CDR2 is YNNKEL (reference sequence). The CDR3 consists of 12 residues. Here the CDR3 DNA reads TGTGCCAGCAGCCCCGACGGGAACGATCAGTACGTC. This encodes CASSPDGNDQYV.

The J gene is TRBJ2-1, the V gene TRBV5-6; TRBD2 matches 7 bases. The J segment lost 8 bases and the V segment lost 0 bases, leaving 11 bases of the junction unmatched. The CDR3 sequence is 16 residues long. From germline, CDR1 is SGHDT and CDR2 YYEEEE. In DNA form, the CDR3 reads TGTGCCAGCAGCTTGGGACTCGGGCGGGGGTACGATGAGCAGTTCTTC. Amino acids: CASSLGLGRGYDEQFF.

At least ten counts were recorded for this clonotype. The V call is TRBV19, the J call TRBJ1-5, with D hard to call. The CDR3 is made up of 13 amino acids. V shed 0 bases and J shed 6 bases, with 6 bases lying between them. Germline CDR1 reads LNHDA; CDR2 reads SQIVND (reference sequence). CDR3 coding DNA: TGTGCCAGTAGTATAGATCGCGGTCAGCCCCAGCATTTT. This sequence encodes CASSIDRGQPQHF. Based on the CDR3 plus reference TRBV19 and TRBJ1-5, the full variable domain is DGGITQSPKYLFRKEGQNVTLSCEQNLNHDAMYWYRQDPGQGLRLIYYSQIVNDFQKGDIAEGYSVSREKKESFPLTVTSAQKNPTAFYLCASSIDRGQPQHFGDGTRLSIL.

In its sample, this clonotype was seen many times. J is TRBJ2-5 and V is TRBV29-1; D unclear. Trimming removed 8 bases at V and 4 bases at J, with 8 bases between. Germline CDR1 and CDR2: SQVTM and ANQGSEA. CDR3 length equals 10 residues. CDR3 region: CSFSSETQYF. The CDR3 bases are TGCAGCTTTAGCTCAGAGACCCAGTACTTC.

This clonotype is judged medium-sized. The chain joins TRBV6-5 to TRBJ2-3; possibly TRBD1 for D (6 bases). Between the trimmed V and J ends, which lost 6 bases and 2 bases, there was a span of 12 bases. The CDR3 spans 14 residues. Germline assignment: CDR1 MNHEY and CDR2 SVGAGI. CDR3 protein: CASRDVGATDTQYF. CDR3 coding DNA: TGTGCCAGCAGGGACGTGGGGGCCACAGATACGCAGTATTTT.

By sample fraction, this clonotype is medium-sized. V and J are TRBV29-1 and TRBJ1-2; TRBD1 might be the D (6 bases). The germline V and J ends were trimmed by 3 bases and 0 bases, with 23 bases remaining between them. The CDR3 consists of 18 residues. Per the germline V gene, CDR1 is SQVTM and CDR2 is ANQGSEA. CDR3 loop: CSVDKFLGGGPSNYGYTF. CDR3 coding DNA: TGCAGCGTTGATAAGTTTTTGGGTGGGGGCCCCTCTAACTATGGCTACACCTTC.

By share, this clonotype counts as medium-sized. The chain combines TRBV10-3 with TRBJ2-3; 12 bases are a match to TRBD2. The CDR3 consists of 16 residues. Germline lookup yields CDR1 ENHRY and CDR2 SYGVKD. Trimming at V came to 4 bases and at J to 0 bases, leaving 2 bases not matched to a gene. The DNA of the CDR3 is TGTGCCATCAGTGGGACTAGCGGGGCTAGCACAGATACGCAGTATTTT. Translated, it gives CAISGTSGASTDTQYF.

This clonotype was counted at least ten times. V gene TRBV5-1 combines with J gene TRBJ2-2; TRBD1 agrees at 8 bases. After removal of 0 bases from V and 6 bases from J, the junction contained 4 bases not matched to a gene. The CDR3 consists of 15 residues. Germline loops: CDR1 SGHRS, CDR2 YFSETQ. CDR3 DNA sequence: TGCGCCAGCAGCTTGGGACAGGGGAGCGCCGGGGAGCTGTTTTTT. It codes for CASSLGQGSAGELFF.

This clonotype was recorded many times. J is TRBJ2-3 and V is TRBV24-1, with 7 bases aligning to TRBD2. Unmatched junction bases numbered 3, after V lost 0 bases and J lost 1 base. Germline-derived CDR1 and CDR2 are KGHDR and SFDVKD. The CDR3 spans 16 residues. Here the CDR3 reads CATSDLPAGGTDTQYF. The CDR3 DNA reads TGTGCCACCAGTGATTTGCCGGCGGGGGGCACAGATACGCAGTATTTT.

By share of the sample, this clonotype is medium-sized (0.01 to 0.1%). The chain recombines TRBV19 with TRBJ1-5; 10 bases align to TRBD1. The V gene's germline CDR1 is LNHDA and CDR2 SQIVND (reference sequence). The V and J ends lost 1 base and 7 bases, in that order; junction bases with no gene match: 10. This CDR3 contains 17 residues. The CDR3 sequence: CASSIATSRDRGQPQHF. The CDR3 bases are TGTGCCAGTAGTATAGCAACTTCCCGGGACAGGGGACAGCCCCAGCATTTT.